This is a list of T cell receptor beta chains from one sample in a study of beta chain features in type 1 diabetes. The data were produced by immunoSEQ multiplex PCR, yet TCRdb's version contains in-frame clones alone and is incomplete. Among around 360,000 clones listed, roughly 12% were seen once. Material: naive CD4+ T cells from blood. These receptors were collected from a woman aged 18-35 years with type 1 diabetes. CDR3s include the opening cysteine and the closing phenylalanine or tryptophan. The D gene is left open where the match is weak. Some rows have no size entry. The others give once, few or many, or a class for an expanded clone.

J gene: TRBJ2-3; D gene: TRBD1; clone size: few; V gene: TRBV2; CDR3 DNA: TGTGCCAGCAGTGAACAGGGGGAAGATACGCAGTATTTT; CDR3 protein: CASSEQGEDTQYF
J gene: TRBJ2-7; D gene: .; clone size: few; V gene: TRBV10-3; CDR3 DNA: TGTGCCATCTCCCCAAACTACGAGCAGTACTTC; CDR3 protein: CAISPNYEQYF
J gene: TRBJ2-7; D gene: .; clone size: .; V gene: TRBV7-9; CDR3 DNA: TGTGCCAGCAGCTTCCCGCCGCAGGTGAACGAGCAGTACTTC; CDR3 protein: CASSFPPQVNEQYF
J gene: TRBJ1-6; D gene: TRBD1; clone size: few; V gene: TRBV9; CDR3 DNA: TGTGCCAGCAGCGTTCGAGACAGGGAAAGATCACCCCTCCACTTT; CDR3 protein: CASSVRDRERSPLHF
J gene: TRBJ1-4; D gene: .; clone size: .; V gene: TRBV30; CDR3 DNA: TGTGCCTGGAGTGGCCGGGGGGGGGCGCTCATTGAAAAACTGTTTTTT; CDR3 protein: CAWSGRGGALIEKLFF
J gene: TRBJ1-3; D gene: .; clone size: .; V gene: TRBV4-1; CDR3 DNA: TGCGCCAGCAGCCAACCAGGGGGAAACACCATATATTTT; CDR3 protein: CASSQPGGNTIYF
J gene: TRBJ1-6; D gene: .; clone size: .; V gene: TRBV7-2; CDR3 DNA: TGTGCCAGCAGCTTAGACACGCCAAATTCACCCCTCCACTTT; CDR3 protein: CASSLDTPNSPLHF
J gene: TRBJ2-3; D gene: .; clone size: .; V gene: TRBV25-1; CDR3 DNA: TGTGCCAGCAGTCTAGGGGGACAAATCACAGATACGCAGTATTTT; CDR3 protein: CASSLGGQITDTQYF
J gene: TRBJ2-7; D gene: TRBD2; clone size: .; V gene: TRBV9; CDR3 DNA: TGTGCCAGCAGCCCCATCGGGGCGGGGGGATTTTACGAGCAGTACTTC; CDR3 protein: CASSPIGAGGFYEQYF
J gene: TRBJ1-2; D gene: .; clone size: few; V gene: TRBV29-1; CDR3 DNA: TGCAGCGTGGCTCTCCAGGGGTCCGGCTATGGCTACACCTTC; CDR3 protein: CSVALQGSGYGYTF
J gene: TRBJ2-7; D gene: TRBD1; clone size: few; V gene: TRBV4-1; CDR3 DNA: TGCGCCAGCAGGTCCTTTCGGGACAGGGGCCACGAGCAGTACTTC; CDR3 protein: CASRSFRDRGHEQYF
J gene: TRBJ2-3; D gene: .; clone size: .; V gene: TRBV11-2; CDR3 DNA: TGTGCCAGCAGCCAATCTCAACAGGGAGTCGGCACAGATACGCAGTATTTT; CDR3 protein: CASSQSQQGVGTDTQYF
J gene: TRBJ1-1; D gene: TRBD1; clone size: few; V gene: TRBV5-1; CDR3 DNA: TGCGCCAGCAGCTCGGGGACAGGGGGCTCGGTTTTAACTGAAGCTTTCTTT; CDR3 protein: CASSSGTGGSVLTEAFF
J gene: TRBJ2-3; D gene: TRBD2; clone size: .; V gene: TRBV7-3; CDR3 DNA: TGTGCCAGCAGCTTAAATCTAGCGGGCACAGATACGCAGTATTTT; CDR3 protein: CASSLNLAGTDTQYF
J gene: TRBJ2-7; D gene: TRBD2; clone size: few; V gene: TRBV2; CDR3 DNA: TGTGCCAGCAGAGGTAGCGGGTCCTACGAGCAGTACTTC; CDR3 protein: CASRGSGSYEQYF
J gene: TRBJ2-7; D gene: .; clone size: .; V gene: TRBV18; CDR3 DNA: TGTGCCAGCTCACCATTGGAGGGAATTAGCTCCTACGAGCAGTACTTC; CDR3 protein: CASSPLEGISSYEQYF
J gene: TRBJ1-2; D gene: TRBD1; clone size: few; V gene: TRBV25-1; CDR3 DNA: TGTGCCAGCAGTGAGCCGGGGGACAGACGCTATGGCTACACCTTC; CDR3 protein: CASSEPGDRRYGYTF
J gene: TRBJ2-1; D gene: .; clone size: few; V gene: TRBV7-3; CDR3 DNA: TGTGCCAGCAGCTGGACAGACTACAATGAGCAGTTCTTC; CDR3 protein: CASSWTDYNEQFF
J gene: TRBJ2-2; D gene: .; clone size: few; V gene: TRBV11-1; CDR3 DNA: TGTGCCAGCAGCCCCCCTAGGGGGAAGACCGGGGAGCTGTTTTTT; CDR3 protein: CASSPPRGKTGELFF
J gene: TRBJ2-3; D gene: TRBD1; clone size: once; V gene: TRBV7-3; CDR3 DNA: TGTGCCAGCAGCTCGGGACAGGGTCCGGCAGATACGCAGTATTTT; CDR3 protein: CASSSGQGPADTQYF
J gene: TRBJ1-1; D gene: .; clone size: .; V gene: TRBV5-1; CDR3 DNA: TGCGCCAGCAGCGACGGGACTCTGGAAGCTTTCTTT; CDR3 protein: CASSDGTLEAFF
J gene: TRBJ2-5; D gene: .; clone size: few; V gene: TRBV18; CDR3 DNA: TGTGCCAGCTCGCCTCCAGGAGAGACCCAGTACTTC; CDR3 protein: CASSPPGETQYF
J gene: TRBJ2-7; D gene: .; clone size: .; V gene: TRBV15; CDR3 DNA: TGTGCCACCAGCAGAGGTGGCCTCTCGCCCGAGCAGTACTTC; CDR3 protein: CATSRGGLSPEQYF
J gene: TRBJ1-2; D gene: .; clone size: .; V gene: TRBV9; CDR3 DNA: TGTGCCAGCAGCGTAGTTGGTTTGCGTGGCTACACCTTC; CDR3 protein: CASSVVGLRGYTF
J gene: TRBJ2-5; D gene: TRBD2; clone size: .; V gene: TRBV28; CDR3 DNA: TGTGCCAGCAGCTCTGGCGGGAGGCCCCAAGAGACCCAGTACTTC; CDR3 protein: CASSSGGRPQETQYF
J gene: TRBJ2-7; D gene: .; clone size: few; V gene: TRBV18; CDR3 DNA: TGTGCCAGCTCCCCGGCCCGGGAGAACGAGCAGTACTTC; CDR3 protein: CASSPARENEQYF
J gene: TRBJ2-6; D gene: TRBD1; clone size: few; V gene: TRBV7-8; CDR3 DNA: TGTGCCAGCAGAACCCAGACAGGGGTAGCCGTCCTGACTTTC; CDR3 protein: CASRTQTGVAVLTF
J gene: TRBJ2-5; D gene: TRBD1; clone size: few; V gene: TRBV7-2; CDR3 DNA: TGTGCCAGCAGCGCGGACAGGGTTGAGCAGTACTTC; CDR3 protein: CASSADRVEQYF
J gene: TRBJ1-2; D gene: .; clone size: .; V gene: TRBV10-3; CDR3 DNA: TGTGCCATCAGTGAGTCTACTCACTCAGGGGACTATGGCTACACCTTC; CDR3 protein: CAISESTHSGDYGYTF
J gene: TRBJ2-3; D gene: TRBD2; clone size: few; V gene: TRBV11-2; CDR3 DNA: TGTGCCAGCAAACTCGCGGGAGGAGATACGCAGTATTTT; CDR3 protein: CASKLAGGDTQYF
J gene: TRBJ2-5; D gene: .; clone size: few; V gene: TRBV28; CDR3 DNA: TGTGCCAGCAGTTGGAAGGGAGCGCGGCAAGAGACCCAGTACTTC; CDR3 protein: CASSWKGARQETQYF
J gene: TRBJ2-5; D gene: TRBD2; clone size: .; V gene: TRBV7-9; CDR3 DNA: TGTGCCAGCAGCCCGACTAGCGGGAGTCAAGAGACCCAGTACTTC; CDR3 protein: CASSPTSGSQETQYF
J gene: TRBJ2-5; D gene: TRBD1; clone size: few; V gene: TRBV4-1; CDR3 DNA: TGCGCCAGCAGCTCCCGGGGACAGAGCAGGACGGAGACCCAGTACTTC; CDR3 protein: CASSSRGQSRTETQYF
J gene: TRBJ2-1; D gene: TRBD2; clone size: .; V gene: TRBV9; CDR3 DNA: TGTGCCAGCGCGGAGACTAGCGGATACAATGAGCAGTTCTTC; CDR3 protein: CASAETSGYNEQFF
J gene: TRBJ2-2; D gene: .; clone size: .; V gene: TRBV11-3; CDR3 DNA: TGTGCCAGCAGCTTCAGGGGAGACACCGGGGAGCTGTTTTTT; CDR3 protein: CASSFRGDTGELFF
J gene: TRBJ1-4; D gene: .; clone size: few; V gene: TRBV29-1; CDR3 DNA: TGCAGCGTTGTGTATAATGAAAAACTGTTTTTT; CDR3 protein: CSVVYNEKLFF
J gene: TRBJ2-1; D gene: .; clone size: .; V gene: TRBV5-4; CDR3 DNA: TGTGCCAGCAGCCAGGCGGCGGTAGCGGCCTACAATGAGCAGTTCTTC; CDR3 protein: CASSQAAVAAYNEQFF
J gene: TRBJ2-7; D gene: .; clone size: few; V gene: TRBV12-5; CDR3 DNA: TGTGCTAGTGGTTTGGCCCCAGGCTACGAGCAGTACTTC; CDR3 protein: CASGLAPGYEQYF
J gene: TRBJ2-7; D gene: TRBD2; clone size: .; V gene: TRBV6-6; CDR3 DNA: TGTGCCAGCAGTTATTCCCGGGGGGAGTACTTC; CDR3 protein: CASSYSRGEYF
J gene: TRBJ2-5; D gene: TRBD1; clone size: .; V gene: TRBV18; CDR3 DNA: TGTGCCAGCTCACCATACGGCAGGGGGAAAGAGACCCAGTACTTC; CDR3 protein: CASSPYGRGKETQYF
J gene: TRBJ2-7; D gene: .; clone size: few; V gene: TRBV29-1; CDR3 DNA: TGCAGCGTTGTTGTAGGGGCATCCTACGAGCAGTACTTC; CDR3 protein: CSVVVGASYEQYF
J gene: TRBJ1-1; D gene: .; clone size: few; V gene: TRBV20-1; CDR3 DNA: TGCAGTACTCGACGGGACACTGAAGCTTTCTTT; CDR3 protein: CSTRRDTEAFF
J gene: TRBJ1-1; D gene: .; clone size: .; V gene: TRBV7-2; CDR3 DNA: TGTGCCAGCAGCCACAGTAACACTGAAGCTTTCTTT; CDR3 protein: CASSHSNTEAFF
J gene: TRBJ1-2; D gene: TRBD1; clone size: few; V gene: TRBV29-1; CDR3 DNA: TGCAGCGTTGAAAGGACAGGGGCAGGCTACACCTTC; CDR3 protein: CSVERTGAGYTF
J gene: TRBJ2-1; D gene: TRBD1; clone size: .; V gene: TRBV18; CDR3 DNA: TGTGCCAGCTCAACGACAGGGTACAATGAGCAGTTCTTC; CDR3 protein: CASSTTGYNEQFF
J gene: TRBJ1-2; D gene: TRBD1; clone size: .; V gene: TRBV30; CDR3 DNA: TGTGCCTGGAGTCTCTCCAGGGGGCGGGATGGCTACACCTTC; CDR3 protein: CAWSLSRGRDGYTF
J gene: TRBJ1-1; D gene: TRBD1; clone size: few; V gene: TRBV7-9; CDR3 DNA: TGTGCCAGCAGCTTCGGACAGGGGATGACTGAAGCTTTCTTT; CDR3 protein: CASSFGQGMTEAFF
J gene: TRBJ1-5; D gene: .; clone size: .; V gene: TRBV29-1; CDR3 DNA: TGCAGCGTCGAATCAGGGGATCATCAGCCCCAGCATTTT; CDR3 protein: CSVESGDHQPQHF
J gene: TRBJ2-3; D gene: TRBD2; clone size: .; V gene: TRBV28; CDR3 DNA: TGTGCCAGCAGCCCTTTTGCTAGCGGGAGGTCTACGCAGTATTTT; CDR3 protein: CASSPFASGRSTQYF
J gene: TRBJ1-1; D gene: .; clone size: .; V gene: TRBV4-3; CDR3 DNA: TGCGCCAGCAGTCGGGGTAGAGCAACAACCGGGGGGACTGAAGCTTTCTTT; CDR3 protein: CASSRGRATTGGTEAFF
J gene: TRBJ2-1; D gene: .; clone size: .; V gene: TRBV7-3; CDR3 DNA: TGTGCCAGCAGCTCTCTAGACAATGAGCAGTTCTTC; CDR3 protein: CASSSLDNEQFF